This is a list of T cell receptor beta chains from one sample in a study of blood T cell repertoires in COVID-19. Data came from immunoSEQ multiplex PCR; TCRdb stores just in-frame clones and leaves some out. The sample has 77,000 or so clones; approximately 90% are singletons. Sequenced material: peripheral blood. The receptors were gathered from a man aged 50-59 years with active COVID-19. The CDR3 runs from the conserved cysteine through the conserved F or W. The D gene is left open where the match is weak. A row's size may be missing; if present it is once, few, many or a size class.

J	V	D	size	CDR3	DNA
TRBJ2-1	TRBV18	-	-	CASSRAGRNEQFF	TGTGCCAGCTCACGGGCGGGGCGCAATGAGCAGTTCTTC
TRBJ2-7	TRBV27	-	-	CASITRVEQYF	TGTGCCAGCATTACCCGGGTCGAGCAGTACTTC
TRBJ1-5	TRBV28	-	-	CASTGFLVLSSNQPQHF	TGTGCCAGCACAGGGTTCTTAGTCCTATCTAGCAATCAGCCCCAGCATTTT
TRBJ1-1	TRBV21-1	-	-	CASSRRGNTEAFF	TGTGCCAGCAGCCGCAGAGGGAACACTGAAGCTTTCTTT
TRBJ1-2	TRBV28	-	-	CASTTGGLKGYTF	TGTGCCAGTACCACGGGGGGGCTGAAAGGCTACACCTTC
TRBJ1-1	TRBV4-1	-	-	CASSRTNTEAFF	TGCGCCAGCAGCCGGACAAACACTGAAGCTTTCTTT
TRBJ2-1	TRBV7-2	-	-	CASSRTGYYNEQFF	TGTGCCAGCAGCCGGACGGGATACTACAATGAGCAGTTCTTC
TRBJ2-7	TRBV5-1	TRBD1	-	CASSPGQGLEQYF	TGCGCCAGCAGCCCCGGACAGGGTTTAGAGCAGTACTTC
TRBJ2-3	TRBV6-4	-	-	CASSEGASTDTQYF	TGTGCCAGCAGTGAGGGGGCTAGCACAGATACGCAGTATTTT
TRBJ2-2	TRBV5-1	TRBD1	-	CASSETGSANTGELFF	TGCGCCAGCAGCGAGACAGGGTCTGCGAACACCGGGGAGCTGTTTTTT
TRBJ1-4	TRBV7-9	-	-	CASSLLEALIFF	TGTGCCAGCAGCTTATTGGAGGCCCTTATCTTTTTT
TRBJ1-2	TRBV9	TRBD1	-	CASSVRQGEGYTF	TGTGCCAGCAGCGTGCGACAGGGGGAGGGCTACACCTTC
TRBJ1-4	TRBV5-1	TRBD1	-	CASSLEGGTGVRKLFF	TGCGCCAGCAGCTTGGAGGGAGGGACAGGGGTTCGAAAACTGTTTTTT
TRBJ1-1	TRBV5-4	-	-	CASSEEKNTEAFF	TGTGCCAGCAGCGAAGAGAAAAACACTGAAGCTTTCTTT
TRBJ2-5	TRBV5-1	TRBD1	-	CATRQGNEETQYF	TGCGCCACAAGACAGGGGAACGAAGAGACCCAGTACTTC
TRBJ2-3	TRBV3-1/TRBV3-2	-	-	CASSRGGNTDTQYF	TGTGCCAGCAGCCGAGGGGGTAACACAGATACGCAGTATTTT
TRBJ1-3	TRBV28	-	-	CASTPGAMRNTIYF	TGTGCCAGCACCCCAGGGGCAATGCGAAACACCATATATTTT
TRBJ2-5	TRBV7-2	TRBD2	once	CASSPLAGGRPQETQYF	TGTGCCAGCAGCCCGCTAGCGGGGGGGAGACCGCAAGAGACCCAGTACTTC
TRBJ1-5	TRBV28	-	-	CASSIRRKGGKSNQPQHF	TGTGCCAGCAGTATCCGGCGGAAAGGGGGTAAAAGCAATCAGCCCCAGCATTTT
TRBJ1-2	TRBV10-3	TRBD1	-	CAISEPGTGRTF	TGTGCCATCAGTGAGCCTGGGACAGGGCGCACCTTC
TRBJ2-7	TRBV5-1	TRBD2	-	CASSLDVAGSYEQYF	TGCGCCAGCAGCTTGGACGTAGCGGGGTCCTACGAGCAGTACTTC
TRBJ1-6	TRBV10-1	-	-	CASSFLAGIKNSPLHF	TGCGCCAGCAGTTTTCTCGCGGGAATCAAAAATTCACCCCTCCACTTT
TRBJ1-2	TRBV12-5	TRBD1	-	CASGSEGQSNYGYTF	TGTGCTAGTGGTTCGGAGGGACAGAGTAACTATGGCTACACCTTC
TRBJ2-2	TRBV19	TRBD2	-	CASSMGASGRRTGELFF	TGTGCCAGTAGTATGGGGGCTAGCGGGAGACGCACTGGGGAGCTGTTTTTT
TRBJ2-5	TRBV19	-	-	CASSMGGADHQETQYF	TGTGCCAGTAGTATGGGGGGAGCGGACCACCAAGAGACCCAGTACTTC
TRBJ2-5	TRBV19	TRBD1	-	CASTWPTTGGRQETQYF	TGTGCCAGTACCTGGCCCACCACAGGGGGGCGGCAAGAGACCCAGTACTTC
TRBJ2-3	TRBV25-1	TRBD2	-	CASRIAGGTDTQYF	TGTGCCAGCAGGATAGCGGGGGGCACAGATACGCAGTATTTT
TRBJ2-1	TRBV19	TRBD2	-	CASTPKAGFGNEQFF	TGTGCCAGTACCCCCAAAGCGGGGTTTGGGAATGAGCAGTTCTTC
TRBJ2-1	TRBV4-1	TRBD1	-	CASSQPRDRGHEQFF	TGCGCCAGCAGCCAGCCTAGGGACAGGGGTCATGAGCAGTTCTTC